A single sample gave rise to the 22 T cell receptor beta chains below, sequenced in a study of blood T cell repertoires in COVID-19. Only in-frame clones appear in the TCRdb table, and some are missing; sequencing was by immunoSEQ multiplex PCR. The table includes approximately 150,000 clones, around 87% detected once. Sequences were obtained from peripheral blood. These receptors came from a man in his fifties who had recovered from COVID-19.

V usage is TRBV15 and J usage is TRBJ1-2; no reliable D call. This CDR3 region has 15 residues. V dropped 0 bases and J dropped 6 bases, with 14 bases sitting between them. The germline V gene has CDR1 LNHNV and CDR2 YYDKDF (reference sequence). The CDR3 is CATSRDRAGLDGYTF. CDR3 nucleotides: TGTGCCACCAGCAGAGACCGGGCGGGATTGGATGGCTACACCTTC.

The V gene is TRBV9, the J gene TRBJ2-1; D remains ambiguous. Germline V CDR1 and CDR2: SGDLS, YYNGEE. Trimming left V 4 bases short and J 0 bases short, with 11 bases between. The CDR3 runs to 15 residues. CDR3 region: CASSYESSSYNEQFF. The CDR3, as DNA: TGTGCCAGCAGCTACGAGTCGAGCTCCTACAATGAGCAGTTCTTC.

The CDR3 sequence: CASSQLDGGSLYEQYF. For the CDR3, the DNA is TGTGCCAGCAGTCAGCTGGACGGGGGAAGCCTCTACGAGCAGTACTTC. The chain combines TRBV27 with TRBJ2-7, with D tentatively TRBD2 (6 bases). Trimming stripped 5 bases from V and 3 bases from J, with 20 bases between. The germline gives CDR1 MNHEY, CDR2 SMNVEV (reference sequence). The length of the CDR3 is 16 residues.

In its sample, this clone was seen once. V is TRBV11-3 and J is TRBJ2-1; TRBD1 agrees at 11 bases. CDR1 SGHNT and CDR2 YENEEA come from the germline V gene. J lost 6 bases, V lost 3 bases, and 4 bases had no gene match. The CDR3 sequence is 15 residues long. CDR3 DNA: TGTGCCAGCAGCTTTCCCGGGACAGGGGGCAATGAGCAGTTCTTC. It specifies CASSFPGTGGNEQFF.

This clone came up once. The chain uses TRBV10-2 and TRBJ2-2, with no clear D. V was trimmed by 6 bases and J by 1 base, leaving 9 bases between them. The CDR3 extends over 14 amino acids. The germline V gene has CDR1 WSHSY and CDR2 SAAADI. CDR3 coding DNA: TGCGCCAGCAGATCTGCGGTGAACACCGGGGAGCTGTTTTTT. It codes for CASRSAVNTGELFF.

V gene TRBV19 combines with J gene TRBJ1-5; 8 bases are a match to TRBD1. J lost 1 base, V lost 4 bases, and 9 bases had no gene match. Germline V lookup: CDR1 LNHDA, CDR2 SQIVND (reference sequence). The CDR3 has 17 residues. This CDR3 reads CASSSPPGGWSNQPQHF. The CDR3 DNA reads TGTGCCAGTAGTAGCCCCCCAGGGGGCTGGAGCAATCAGCCCCAGCATTTT. The whole variable domain, filled in from reference TRBV19 and TRBJ1-5, reads DGGITQSPKYLFRKEGQNVTLSCEQNLNHDAMYWYRQDPGQGLRLIYYSQIVNDFQKGDIAEGYSVSREKKESFPLTVTSAQKNPTAFYLCASSSPPGGWSNQPQHFGDGTRLSIL.

The rearrangement uses TRBV30 and TRBJ2-7, with a possible D match to TRBD2 (5 bases). CDR3 length equals 13 residues. Trimming cost V 2 bases and J 3 bases, with 11 bases left between them. From germline, CDR1 is GTSNPN and CDR2 SVGIG (reference sequence). The CDR3 protein is CAWSRGRDYEQYF. Here the CDR3 DNA reads TGTGCCTGGAGTCGGGGTCGGGACTACGAGCAGTACTTC.

The V call is TRBV20-1, the J call TRBJ2-1, with D unresolved. Germline lookup yields CDR1 DFQATT and CDR2 SNEGSKA (reference sequence). V was clipped by 3 bases and J by 4 bases, with 13 bases between them. The CDR3 spans 14 residues. CDR3 sequence: CSASNTVRYNEQFF. Here the CDR3 DNA reads TGCAGTGCTAGTAATACGGTTCGGTACAATGAGCAGTTCTTC.

This clone was observed once. The chain has TRBV15 and TRBJ2-7; TRBD1 matches 8 bases. This CDR3 has 15 residues. V shed 0 bases, J shed 3 bases, and the junction held 4 bases outside the gene matches. Germline V gives CDR1 LNHNV, CDR2 YYDKDF (reference sequence). In DNA, the CDR3 is TGTGCCACCAGCAGAGATATCGGACAGGGCTACGAGCAGTACTTC. Translated, it gives CATSRDIGQGYEQYF. Together with reference TRBV15 and TRBJ2-7, the CDR3 gives the full variable domain: DAMVIQNPRYQVTQFGKPVTLSCSQTLNHNVMYWYQQKSSQAPKLLFHYYDKDFNNEADTPDNFQSRRPNTSFCFLDIRSPGLGDTAMYLCATSRDIGQGYEQYFGPGTRLTVT.

This chain connects TRBV4-3 to TRBJ1-2; D call uncertain. Germline CDR1 reads LGHNA; CDR2 reads YSLEER. The V and J ends lost 0 bases and 7 bases respectively, with 12 bases between them. The CDR3 is 14 residues long. The CDR3 coding sequence is TGCGCCAGCAGCCAAGACCGGAGAGGGCCTGGCTACACCTTC. The encoded protein is CASSQDRRGPGYTF.

The gene calls are TRBV7-3 and TRBJ2-2; D is possibly TRBD2 (5 bases). The CDR3 extends over 13 amino acids. V dropped 5 bases and J dropped 4 bases, with 8 bases sitting between them. Germline-derived CDR1 and CDR2 are SGHTA and FQGTGA. The CDR3 loop reads CASSVAGTGELFF. CDR3 DNA: TGTGCCAGCAGCGTCGCGGGCACCGGGGAGCTGTTTTTT.

V usage is TRBV7-9 and J usage is TRBJ2-5; D may be TRBD1 (5 bases). From germline, CDR1 is SEHNR and CDR2 FQNEAQ (reference sequence). V was cut by 3 bases and J by 7 bases, with 15 bases left in between. This CDR3 is 14 amino acids long. CDR3 DNA sequence: TGTGCCAGCAGCTTCTGGGGTAGTCAGGGGACCCAGTACTTC. Protein sequence: CASSFWGSQGTQYF.

The chain has TRBV3-1 (or the pseudogene TRBV3-2) and TRBJ1-1; 8 bases are shared with TRBD1. There are 13 residues in the CDR3. V dropped 4 bases and J dropped 7; count of bases not matched to a gene: 5. Germline V lookup: CDR1 LGHDT, CDR2 YNNKEL (reference sequence). The chain's CDR3 is CASSLGQGGEAFF. CDR3 sequence (DNA): TGTGCCAGCAGCCTCGGACAGGGAGGTGAAGCTTTCTTT.

The rearrangement uses TRBV19 and TRBJ1-2, with a weak D call TRBD1 (6 bases). The CDR3 covers 16 residues. V shed 7 bases and J shed 1 base, with 19 bases lying between them. The germline V gene has CDR1 LNHDA and CDR2 SQIVND (reference sequence). The CDR3 protein is CASNAGTNPNNYGYTF. For the CDR3, the DNA is TGTGCCAGTAATGCCGGGACAAATCCGAATAACTATGGCTACACCTTC. Drawing the rest from reference TRBV19 and TRBJ1-2, the complete variable domain is DGGITQSPKYLFRKEGQNVTLSCEQNLNHDAMYWYRQDPGQGLRLIYYSQIVNDFQKGDIAEGYSVSREKKESFPLTVTSAQKNPTAFYLCASNAGTNPNNYGYTFGSGTRLTVV.

The chain employs TRBV7-7 and TRBJ2-2; 9 nucleotides align to TRBD1. Per germline, CDR1 SSHAT and CDR2 FNYEAQ (reference sequence). Trimming at V came to 5 bases and at J to 6 bases, leaving 7 bases not matched to a gene. The CDR3 length is 15 residues. CDR3 DNA: TGTGCCAGCAGCCAACAGGGGGCAGGCGCCGGGGAGCTGTTTTTT. Its translation: CASSQQGAGAGELFF.

This clone was seen once. This rearrangement joins TRBV6-5 to TRBJ1-4; TRBD1 agrees at 7 bases. V shed 4 bases and J 7 bases; nucleotides not matched to a gene: 9. CDR3 length equals 15 residues. Germline-derived CDR1 and CDR2 are MNHEY and SVGAGI. The CDR3: CASSSAGGLGEKLFF. The DNA for the CDR3 is TGTGCCAGCAGTTCGGCAGGGGGTCTGGGTGAAAAACTGTTTTTT.

The chain combines TRBV13 with TRBJ2-1, with 13 bases that match TRBD2. Germline lookup yields CDR1 PRHDT and CDR2 FYEKMQ (reference sequence). This CDR3 comprises 18 residues. The V and J ends lost 5 bases and 0 bases, in that order; junction bases with no gene match: 7. CDR3 in amino acids: CASSRLAGGRSSYNEQFF. As DNA, the CDR3 is TGTGCCAGCAGCCGACTAGCGGGGGGTAGGAGCTCCTACAATGAGCAGTTCTTC.

This chain connects TRBV7-3 to TRBJ2-7; 7 bases line up with TRBD1. The V segment lost 0 bases and the J segment 7 bases; nucleotides outside the gene matches: 6. This CDR3 region has 14 residues. Germline V CDR1 and CDR2: SGHTA, FQGTGA. The CDR3 coding sequence is TGTGCCAGCAGCTTAACAGGGGGCCCGGGGGAGCAGTACTTC. Translated, it gives CASSLTGGPGEQYF.

The chain recombines TRBV18 with TRBJ2-1, with D possibly TRBD1 on 6 matching bases. Germline V gives CDR1 KGHSH, CDR2 LQKENI. The CDR3 is 14 amino acids. V lost 3 bases and J lost 4, with 10 bases in between. CDR3 region: CASSPRTEYNEQFF. The DNA of the CDR3 is TGTGCCAGCTCACCGAGGACAGAATACAATGAGCAGTTCTTC. The full variable domain, completed using reference TRBV18 and TRBJ2-1, is NAGVMQNPRHLVRRRGQEARLRCSPMKGHSHVYWYRQLPEEGLKFMVYLQKENIIDESGMPKERFSAEFPKEGPSILRIQQVVRGDSAAYFCASSPRTEYNEQFFGPGTRLTVL.

The chain uses TRBV19 and TRBJ2-7, with 11 bases fitting TRBD1. V was clipped by 5 bases and J by 0 bases; unmatched bases: 9. Germline CDR1 LNHDA, CDR2 SQIVND (reference sequence). This CDR3 comprises 17 residues. CDR3 loop: CASSPREGTGGSYEQYF. In nucleotides, the CDR3 is TGTGCCAGTAGTCCTCGAGAGGGGACAGGGGGCTCCTACGAGCAGTACTTC. Full variable domain (remainder filled in from reference TRBV19 and TRBJ2-7): DGGITQSPKYLFRKEGQNVTLSCEQNLNHDAMYWYRQDPGQGLRLIYYSQIVNDFQKGDIAEGYSVSREKKESFPLTVTSAQKNPTAFYLCASSPREGTGGSYEQYFGPGTRLTVT.

The chain uses TRBV30 and TRBJ1-2; TRBD1 might be the D (6 bases). From germline, CDR1 is GTSNPN and CDR2 SVGIG (reference sequence). The CDR3 consists of 13 residues. Trimming removed 4 bases from V and 1 base from J, with 10 bases in between. The CDR3 here is CAWTRQVNYGYTF. CDR3 DNA: TGTGCCTGGACTCGACAGGTTAACTATGGCTACACCTTC. The full variable domain, rest sourced from reference TRBV30 and TRBJ1-2, is SQTIHQWPATLVQPVGSPLSLECTVEGTSNPNLYWYRQAAGRGLQLLFYSVGIGQISSEVPQNLSASRPQDRQFILSSKKLLLSDSGFYLCAWTRQVNYGYTFGSGTRLTVV.

This sequence joins TRBV9 and TRBJ2-7, with 11 bases matching TRBD2. Per the germline V gene, CDR1 is SGDLS and CDR2 is YYNGEE. The trim removed 0 bases at V and 4 bases at J, leaving 6 bases unmatched. The CDR3 loop spans 16 amino acids. The CDR3 loop is CASSVGPSGGTYEQYF. Written as DNA, the CDR3 is TGTGCCAGCAGCGTAGGGCCTAGCGGGGGGACGTACGAGCAGTACTTC.